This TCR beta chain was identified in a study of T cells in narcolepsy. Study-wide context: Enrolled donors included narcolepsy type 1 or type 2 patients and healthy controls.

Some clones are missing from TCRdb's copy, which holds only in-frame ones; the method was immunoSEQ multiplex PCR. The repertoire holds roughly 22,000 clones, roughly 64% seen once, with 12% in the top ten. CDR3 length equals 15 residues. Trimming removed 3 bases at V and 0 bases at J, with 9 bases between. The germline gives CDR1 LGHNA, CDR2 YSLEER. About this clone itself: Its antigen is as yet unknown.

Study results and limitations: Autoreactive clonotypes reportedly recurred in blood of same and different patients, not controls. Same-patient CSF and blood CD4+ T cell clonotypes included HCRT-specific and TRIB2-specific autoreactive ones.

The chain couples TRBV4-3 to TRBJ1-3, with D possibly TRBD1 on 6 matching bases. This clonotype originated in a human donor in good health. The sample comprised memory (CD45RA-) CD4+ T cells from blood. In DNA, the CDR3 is TGCGCCAGCAGCCAGGACAGTACCTCTGGAAACACCATATATTTT. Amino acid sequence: CASSQDSTSGNTIYF.